Listed below are T cell receptor beta chains from one sample, sequenced in a study of CXCR3-negative and CXCR3-positive naive CD8 T cells. One entry per CDR3 protein, without DNA, is what TCRdb gives after re-calling the 5' RACE reads. Its listing shows roughly 48,000 distinct CDR3 sequences. Sequenced input: memory CD8+ T cells from blood. Receptors originate from a human donor in good health. Some clones in this sample may be carry-over from other donors' samples. CDR3s include the opening cysteine and the closing phenylalanine or tryptophan. Some rows mark clone size as missing; the rest say once, few, many or name a class of expanded clone.

J: TRBJ2-7
size: -
V: TRBV12-3/TRBV12-4
CDR3: CASDLDPLGPYEQYF

J: TRBJ2-1
size: -
V: TRBV10-2
CDR3: CATQGVPNNEQFF

J: TRBJ1-5
size: -
V: TRBV13
CDR3: CASSISNQPQHF

J: TRBJ2-5
size: -
V: TRBV14
CDR3: CASRGTSGKGQETQYF

J: TRBJ2-3
size: -
V: TRBV6-5
CDR3: CASSYDPGGADTQYF

J: TRBJ1-2
size: -
V: TRBV29-1
CDR3: CSVEAAGNDGYTF

J: TRBJ1-6
size: -
V: TRBV5-5
CDR3: CASSLVTDYNSPLHF

J: TRBJ2-1
size: -
V: TRBV6-5
CDR3: CASSYSSGSNEQFF

J: TRBJ2-3
size: -
V: TRBV27
CDR3: CASSPWDWGLEDTQYF

J: TRBJ2-3
size: -
V: TRBV15
CDR3: CATSRGSETATDTQYF

J: TRBJ1-5
size: -
V: TRBV20-1
CDR3: CSASSADSSNQPQHF

J: TRBJ2-5
size: -
V: TRBV7-3
CDR3: CASSPGVSGQETQYF

J: TRBJ2-5
size: -
V: TRBV6-6
CDR3: CASSSLGLARDETQYF

J: TRBJ2-1
size: -
V: TRBV5-1
CDR3: CASSSGQSSYNEQFF

J: TRBJ2-1
size: -
V: TRBV24-1
CDR3: CATSDLLEGKNEQFF

J: TRBJ2-5
size: -
V: TRBV28
CDR3: CASVVAGGETQYF

J: TRBJ2-5
size: -
V: TRBV10-2
CDR3: CASRTRAHQETQYF

J: TRBJ1-1
size: -
V: TRBV5-4
CDR3: CASSSPTGQGTEAFF

J: TRBJ1-1
size: -
V: TRBV28
CDR3: CASSGEPLEAFF

J: TRBJ2-1
size: -
V: TRBV4-1
CDR3: CASSQAPGAGPYNEQFF

J: TRBJ2-1
size: -
V: TRBV20-1
CDR3: CSASEIAGINEQFF

J: TRBJ2-7
size: -
V: TRBV4-3
CDR3: CASSQDSPGPYEQYF

J: TRBJ2-3
size: -
V: TRBV29-1
CDR3: CSVKGYSSDTQYF

J: TRBJ2-2
size: -
V: TRBV11-2
CDR3: CVSSLIRGSAGEQFF

J: TRBJ1-4
size: -
V: TRBV7-9
CDR3: CASSQDRSTNEKLFF

J: TRBJ2-3
size: -
V: TRBV12-3/TRBV12-4
CDR3: CASSYTNGGVPQAF

J: TRBJ1-2
size: -
V: TRBV20-1
CDR3: CSARVDGAQIYGYTF

J: TRBJ2-2
size: -
V: TRBV29-1
CDR3: CSVEGSYTGELFF

J: TRBJ2-7
size: -
V: TRBV7-2
CDR3: CASRLQGNYEQYF

J: TRBJ1-1
size: -
V: TRBV5-1
CDR3: CASSQPEGENTEAFF

J: TRBJ1-4
size: -
V: TRBV2
CDR3: CASSDGGFATNEKLFF

J: TRBJ2-1
size: large
V: TRBV27
CDR3: CASSFFGGSYNEQFF

J: TRBJ2-1
size: -
V: TRBV5-1
CDR3: CASSNRLAESYNEQFF

J: TRBJ1-2
size: -
V: TRBV6-2/TRBV6-3
CDR3: CASSYTGTPQVGYTF

J: TRBJ2-7
size: -
V: TRBV11-2
CDR3: CASSLGGSNLYEQYF

J: TRBJ1-1
size: -
V: TRBV29-1
CDR3: CSGNGGGDRGTLGAFF

J: TRBJ1-2
size: -
V: TRBV12-3/TRBV12-4
CDR3: CASAFEGARNYGYTF

J: TRBJ1-5
size: -
V: TRBV4-1
CDR3: CASSQAAGDQPQHF

J: TRBJ1-2
size: -
V: TRBV29-1
CDR3: CSARTETKTNYGYTF

J: TRBJ2-7
size: -
V: TRBV12-3/TRBV12-4
CDR3: CASSPLLLGEQYF

J: TRBJ1-1
size: -
V: TRBV29-1
CDR3: CSVQGANTEAFF

J: TRBJ2-1
size: -
V: TRBV12-3/TRBV12-4
CDR3: CASNPTGPKAQFF